The rows below give T cell receptor beta chains drawn from one sample of a study of cytomegalovirus exposure and HLA in healthy donors. Produced via immunoSEQ multiplex PCR; TCRdb's table is partial and in-frame only. Of approximately 200,000 clones in the sample, 70% to 80% were seen once. Sequencing input: PBMCs. Every receptor here comes from a girl aged 10-17 years in good health and CMV-seropositive. The CDR3 runs from the conserved cysteine through the conserved F or W. The D gene is left open where the match is weak. Rows may omit the clone size; those that give it use once, few, many or a size class.

D	J	V	size	DNA	CDR3
.	TRBJ2-3	TRBV5-4	.	TGTGCCAGCAGGAAGCAAACAGGGAGACCAAGCACAGATACGCAGTATTTT	CASRKQTGRPSTDTQYF
.	TRBJ2-5	TRBV7-2	.	TGTGCCAGCAGCTTGCTCGGGGTGGAGACCCAGTACTTC	CASSLLGVETQYF
TRBD1	TRBJ1-1	TRBV6-1	.	TGTGCCAGCAGGGGACAGGGGCCCATGAACACTGAAGCTTTCTTT	CASRGQGPMNTEAFF
TRBD2	TRBJ2-1	TRBV7-2	.	TGTGCCAGCAGCTTAGTGCGGGGGGCCAACAACAATGAGCAGTTCTTC	CASSLVRGANNNEQFF
TRBD1	TRBJ2-5	TRBV4-2	.	TGTGCCAGCAGCCAAGATTGGCGGACAGGAGAGACCCAGTACTTC	CASSQDWRTGETQYF
TRBD1	TRBJ1-1	TRBV19	.	TGTGCCAGTAGTATGGCGGACAGGGCGGGCACTGAAGCTTTCTTT	CASSMADRAGTEAFF
TRBD1	TRBJ2-7	TRBV5-5	.	TGTGCCAGCAGCTTGGGGGGGACAGGGACCTACGAGCAGTACTTC	CASSLGGTGTYEQYF
TRBD2	TRBJ2-3	TRBV14	.	TGTGCCAGCAGCCTGGGCGGGGGGGCCGATACGCAGTATTTT	CASSLGGGADTQYF
TRBD2	TRBJ2-3	TRBV5-4	.	TGTGCCAGCAGCCCCAGCGGGGGGGCCGGAGATACGCAGTATTTT	CASSPSGGAGDTQYF
.	TRBJ2-5	TRBV4-1	.	TGCGCCAGCAGCCCCTTAGGTACAGGACAAGAGACCCAGTACTTC	CASSPLGTGQETQYF
TRBD2	TRBJ2-3	TRBV5-4	few	TGTGCCAGCACTACTAGCGGTGGGAGCACAGATACGCAGTATTTT	CASTTSGGSTDTQYF
TRBD2	TRBJ2-5	TRBV4-1	few	TGCGCCAGCAGCCCCTACTACCCTCCGGGGGGGAAAAAAGAGACCCAGTACTTC	CASSPYYPPGGKKETQYF
TRBD1	TRBJ1-1	TRBV25-1	.	TGTGCCAGCAGAAATTGGGACAGAGGGCATTCTGAAGCTTTCTTT	CASRNWDRGHSEAFF
.	TRBJ1-6	TRBV27	once	TGTGCCAGCAGGTTAGACACGGACTATAATTCACCCCTCCACTTT	CASRLDTDYNSPLHF
.	TRBJ1-5	TRBV27	.	TGTGCCAGCAGGACGGGAATTAGCAATCAGCCCCAGCATTTT	CASRTGISNQPQHF
.	TRBJ2-2	TRBV29-1	.	TGCAGCGTCACAGGGGAGGCCGGGGAGCTGTTTTTT	CSVTGEAGELFF
.	TRBJ2-1	TRBV4-3	.	TGCGCCAGCAGCTCCCTGCTGGGGTCGGCGGGTTACAATGAGCAGTTCTTC	CASSSLLGSAGYNEQFF
.	TRBJ2-7	TRBV6-1	.	TGTGCCAGCAGAAGACAGGCCTCCTACGAGCAGTACTTC	CASRRQASYEQYF
.	TRBJ1-3	TRBV6-5	few	TGTGCCAGCAGGCAGGGCTTGGGAAACACCATATATTTT	CASRQGLGNTIYF
TRBD2	TRBJ2-1	TRBV10-3	.	TGTGCCATCAGTAACGGACTAGCTGGAGGGGAAAGTCAGCAGTTCTTC	CAISNGLAGGESQQFF
TRBD2	TRBJ2-3	TRBV7-2	.	TGTGCCAGCAGCTTAGCGGGGGGGGTTAGCACAGATACGCAGTATTTT	CASSLAGGVSTDTQYF
TRBD2	TRBJ2-3	TRBV7-9	.	TGTGCCAGCAGCCCCCGGACTAGCGGGGGATCAGATACGCAGTATTTT	CASSPRTSGGSDTQYF
.	TRBJ2-7	TRBV11-2	.	TGTGCCAGCAGCTTAAGCGACAGCGTAGGCGAGCAGTACTTC	CASSLSDSVGEQYF